A single sample gave rise to the 23 T cell receptor beta chains below, sequenced in a study of neurological immune-mediated disorders. TCRdb fed the 5' RACE reads into MiXCR, producing one record per CDR3 protein. The sample holds about 59,000 distinct CDR3 sequences, approximately 4% seen once. Sequenced: PBMCs. All receptors come from a young woman with multiple sclerosis.

This clonotype was observed at least ten times. The chain is built from TRBV7-2 and TRBJ2-5; weak D call: TRBD1 (6 bases). Germline V gives CDR1 SGHTA, CDR2 FQGNSA. V was pared by 2 bases and J by 5 bases, with 15 bases between. The CDR3 covers 15 residues. The CDR3 DNA follows: TGTGCCAGCAGCTTAACAGGGCAGTTTTCGGAGACCCAGTACTTC. It encodes CASSLTGQFSETQYF.

This clonotype was observed many times. The chain uses TRBV28 and TRBJ2-4, with 9 bases lining up with TRBD1. CDR1 is MDHEN, CDR2 SYDVKM, per germline. This CDR3 spans 13 amino acids. The junction had 9 bases not matched to a gene; V was cut back by 10 bases and J by 8 bases. The chain's CDR3 is CATIPQGADIQYF. DNA for the CDR3: TGTGCCACCATCCCACAGGGGGCTGACATTCAGTACTTC.

This clonotype was counted many times. Relative to the germline gene, one junction end is altered; a read error may explain this. This sequence joins TRBV12-3 or TRBV12-4 and TRBJ2-1; 7 nucleotides agree with TRBD2. This CDR3 is 11 amino acids long. CDR3 in amino acids: CASSLADREFF. The CDR3 DNA is TGTGCCAGCAGTCTAGCGGACCGGGAGTTCTTC.

With regard to this clonotype: An end of the junction differs from the germline gene, which may be a read error. The CDR3 is CASSSRGSNSPLNF. The CDR3 DNA is TGTGCCAGCAGCTCGCGGGGTTCCAATTCACCCCTCAACTTT. This chain joins TRBV11-1 and TRBJ1-6; D uncertain. The CDR3 contains 14 residues. The germline V gene encodes CDR1 SGHAT and CDR2 FQDESV (reference sequence).

This clonotype was counted ten times or more. The rearrangement joins TRBV2 to TRBJ2-7; 10 positions match TRBD2. J was trimmed by 4 bases and V by 6 bases; bases with no gene match: 6. Germline V CDR1 and CDR2: SNHLY, FYNNEI. The CDR3 is 14 amino acids. CDR3 protein: CASREGTSVYEQYF. As DNA, the CDR3 is TGTGCCAGCAGGGAGGGGACTAGCGTTTACGAGCAGTACTTC.

This clonotype has a count of ten or more. The CDR3 nucleotides are TGTGCCAGCAGCTTTCTCGCGTCTAGTGGAACCTACGAGCAGTACTTC. Translating gives CASSFLASSGTYEQYF. The rearrangement joins TRBV7-2 to TRBJ2-7; no definite D call. V was trimmed by 3 bases and J by 2 bases, leaving 17 bases between them. The V gene's germline CDR1 is SGHTA and CDR2 FQGNSA. The CDR3 extends over 16 amino acids.

Regarding this clonotype: Just one base apart from a much larger clone, this may be a read error. The chain has TRBV5-1 and TRBJ2-1, with D hard to call. Trimming cost V 4 bases and J 5 bases, with 10 bases left between them. The CDR3 loop spans 13 amino acids. Germline V gives CDR1 SGHRS, CDR2 YFSETQ. CDR3 in amino acids: CASSQERHNEQFF. DNA of the CDR3: TGCGCCAGCAGCCAAGAAAGGCACAATGAGCAGTTCTTC.

This clonotype was seen many times. This chain joins TRBV3-1 and TRBJ2-3; D uncertain. In germline, CDR1 is LGHDT, CDR2 YNNKEL (reference sequence). The CDR3 runs to 12 residues. The V end lost 0 bases, the J end lost 3 bases, and 1 base lay between the germline ends. The CDR3 nucleotides are TGTGCCAGCAGCCAAGAGACAGATACGCAGTATTTT. Amino acid sequence: CASSQETDTQYF.

This clonotype was detected many times. The rearrangement joins TRBV20-1 to TRBJ2-7; 7 nucleotides line up with TRBD2. From germline, CDR1 is DFQATT and CDR2 SNEGSKA (reference sequence). J was trimmed by 2 bases and V by 1 base; bases with no gene match: 11. The CDR3 is 16 residues long. This CDR3 is CSARGEGLSVAYEQYF. CDR3 bases: TGCAGTGCTAGAGGGGAGGGTCTAAGTGTTGCCTACGAGCAGTACTTC.

In this sample, this clonotype turned up many times. CDR3 loop: CASSPAAGNEQFF. CDR3 in DNA: TGTGCCAGCAGCCCCGCGGCGGGCAATGAGCAGTTCTTC. The rearrangement links TRBV7-9 to TRBJ2-1; D is perhaps TRBD2 (5 bases). V dropped 5 bases and J dropped 6 bases, with 11 bases sitting between them. The CDR3 extends over 13 amino acids. The germline V gene encodes CDR1 SEHNR and CDR2 FQNEAQ (reference sequence). Drawing the rest from reference TRBV7-9 and TRBJ2-1, the complete variable domain is DTGVSQNPRHKITKRGQNVTFRCDPISEHNRLYWYRQTLGQGPEFLTYFQNEAQLEKSRLLSDRFSAERPKGSFSTLEIQRTEQGDSAMYLCASSPAAGNEQFFGPGTRLTVL.

The table lists this clonotype with many counts. The chain employs TRBV5-1 and TRBJ1-2; D not resolved. The germline CDR1 and CDR2 sequences are SGHRS and YFSETQ. The CDR3 has 13 residues. Trimming cost V 0 bases and J 4 bases, with 7 bases left between them. The DNA of the CDR3 is TGCGCCAGCAGCTTGGGTACCCTCTATGGCTACACCTTC. This translates into CASSLGTLYGYTF.

The table lists this clonotype with many counts. This chain connects TRBV5-6 to TRBJ2-3; 13 nucleotides line up with TRBD2. Germline V CDR1 and CDR2: SGHDT, YYEEEE. The CDR3 sequence is 16 residues long. V shed 3 bases and J 4 bases; nucleotides not matched to a gene: 5. The chain's CDR3 is CASSWTSGRSADTQYF. The CDR3 DNA is TGTGCCAGCAGCTGGACTAGCGGGAGATCGGCAGATACGCAGTATTTT.

The genes are TRBV20-1 and TRBJ2-7; D is unresolved. Trimming left V 3 bases short and J 2 bases short, with 8 bases between. The CDR3 has 12 amino acids. The germline V gene encodes CDR1 DFQATT and CDR2 SNEGSKA (reference sequence). This chain's CDR3 is CSASQTTYEQYF. The CDR3 nucleotides read TGCAGTGCTAGCCAGACCACCTACGAGCAGTACTTC.

This chain connects TRBV3-1 to TRBJ2-3, with TRBD2 matching over 7 bases. Per the germline V gene, CDR1 is LGHDT and CDR2 is YNNKEL (reference sequence). The CDR3 totals 18 residues. J lost 6 bases, V lost 1 base, and 16 bases had no gene match. The CDR3 sequence is CASSQGGSGGGPGDTQYF. CDR3 in DNA: TGTGCCAGCAGCCAAGGGGGGTCCGGCGGGGGACCAGGGGATACGCAGTATTTT.

For this clonotype: One base away lies a much larger clone, so this may be a sequencing read error. J is TRBJ2-7 and V is TRBV10-3; the D is unclear. CDR3 length: 13 residues. Trimming cost V 5 bases and J 1 base, with 9 bases left between them. Germline CDR1 reads ENHRY; CDR2 reads SYGVKD. CDR3 nucleotides: TGTGCCATCAGTACCCGAAAGTCCTACGAGCAGTACTTC. The encoded protein is CAISTRKSYEQYF.

Many counts were recorded for this clonotype. The chain recombines TRBV5-1 with TRBJ2-1, with 7 nucleotides matching TRBD1. Germline lookup yields CDR1 SGHRS and CDR2 YFSETQ. The CDR3 totals 14 residues. Losses at the gene ends were 2 bases for V and 3 bases for J; bases not matched to a gene: 2. The DNA of the CDR3 is TGCGCCAGCAGCTTCCGGGACAGCTACAATGAGCAGTTCTTC. Translated, it gives CASSFRDSYNEQFF.

This clonotype appeared many times. Written as DNA, the CDR3 is TGCGCCAGCAGCCTTGGGGGAGAGCTAGCGGGTCAAGAGACCCAGTACTTC. The encoded protein is CASSLGGELAGQETQYF. The chain has TRBV4-1 and TRBJ2-5; 8 bases map to TRBD2. The CDR3 runs to 17 residues. Germline lookup yields CDR1 MGHRA and CDR2 YSYEKL. V shed 4 bases and J 2 bases; nucleotides not matched to a gene: 12.

This clonotype was detected ten times or more. CDR3 sequence reads: CASSEGTGLAKNIQYF. CDR3 nucleotides: TGTGCCAGCAGTGAAGGGACAGGGTTAGCCAAAAACATTCAGTACTTC. The rearrangement joins TRBV28 to TRBJ2-4; 9 positions agree with TRBD1. The CDR3 has 16 residues. From germline, CDR1 is MDHEN and CDR2 SYDVKM. The V and J ends lost 5 bases and 0 bases, in that order; junction bases with no gene match: 5. Together with reference TRBV28 and TRBJ2-4, the CDR3 gives the full variable domain: DVKVTQSSRYLVKRTGEKVFLECVQDMDHENMFWYRQDPGLGLRLIYFSYDVKMKEKGDIPEGYSVSREKKERFSLILESASTNQTSMYLCASSEGTGLAKNIQYFGAGTRLSVL.

This clonotype was found many times. The V and J genes are TRBV5-1 and TRBJ1-6; no reliable D call. Germline CDR1 reads SGHRS; CDR2 reads YFSETQ. Trimming pared 7 bases from V and 9 bases from J, leaving 11 bases between. The CDR3 consists of 12 residues. DNA for the CDR3: TGCGCCAGCCGATATGGTAGTTCACCCCTCCACTTT. Amino acids: CASRYGSSPLHF. The complete variable domain, with remaining parts taken from reference TRBV5-1 and TRBJ1-6, reads KAGVTQTPRYLIKTRGQQVTLSCSPISGHRSVSWYQQTPGQGLQFLFEYFSETQRNKGNFPGRFSGRQFSNSRSEMNVSTLELGDSALYLCASRYGSSPLHFGNGTRLTVT.

This clonotype has ten or more counts. V and J are TRBV5-1 and TRBJ1-1, with D possibly being TRBD1 (6 bases). V was pared by 0 bases and J by 4 bases, with 13 bases between. The CDR3 has 15 residues. From germline, CDR1 is SGHRS and CDR2 YFSETQ. This CDR3 is CASSLEGQGRTEAFF. The CDR3 region has the DNA TGCGCCAGCAGCTTGGAGGGCCAGGGGCGCACTGAAGCTTTCTTT. The whole variable domain, remainder taken from reference TRBV5-1 and TRBJ1-1, is KAGVTQTPRYLIKTRGQQVTLSCSPISGHRSVSWYQQTPGQGLQFLFEYFSETQRNKGNFPGRFSGRQFSNSRSEMNVSTLELGDSALYLCASSLEGQGRTEAFFGQGTRLTVV.

This clonotype was found many times. The V call is TRBV4-1, the J call TRBJ1-1; 7 bases align to TRBD1. The germline V gene has CDR1 MGHRA and CDR2 YSYEKL. V gave up 0 bases and J gave up 1 base; unmatched junction bases: 5. CDR3 length: 16 amino acids. In nucleotides, the CDR3 is TGCGCCAGCAGCCAAGATGGGGACAGCGAGAACACTGAAGCTTTCTTT. This encodes CASSQDGDSENTEAFF.

This clonotype was found many times. The DNA for the CDR3 is TGTGCCAGCAGCCCCGGACAGGGGAACACAGATACGCAGTATTTT. Protein sequence: CASSPGQGNTDTQYF. The chain carries TRBV4-2 and TRBJ2-3; 9 bases map to TRBD1. V lost 4 bases to trimming and J lost 2 bases; unmatched junction nucleotides: 4. The CDR3 length is 15 residues. CDR1 and CDR2 (germline): LGHNA, YNFKEQ.

At least ten counts were recorded for this clonotype. This chain connects TRBV9 to TRBJ2-1; TRBD2 matches at 7 bases. With V trimmed by 2 bases and J by 4 bases, 12 bases remained unmatched. This CDR3 is built from 17 residues. CDR1 is SGDLS, CDR2 YYNGEE, per germline. In DNA, the CDR3 is TGTGCCAGCAGCGTTTTCCTAGCGGAGTCCCCATACAATGAGCAGTTCTTC. Amino acids: CASSVFLAESPYNEQFF.